The clone carrying this TCR delta chain was detected many times. The data were obtained in a study of γδ T cells in repeated Plasmodium falciparum infection. Study-level background: Malian children with intense seasonal malaria exposure were compared with matched Australian children. Sampling occurred at baseline, pre-infection for selected infections, and 21 days post-infection. Malian samples came from no-transmission periods or across acute febrile malaria episodes.

With 1 base removed from V and 0 bases from J, the gap between germline ends came to 18 bases. This CDR3 spans 18 amino acids. The germline V gene encodes CDR1 TSWWSYY and CDR2 QGS. TCRdb applied CATT to the multiplex PCR reads for clone calling. The sample has 70,000 to 95,000 delta-chain clones, roughly 1.4% seen once. Flow sorting of PBMC yielded separate Vgamma9/Vdelta2+ and Vdelta2-negative gammadelta T cell populations for bulk repertoire analysis. The sample comprised gamma-delta T cells from blood. The chain joins TRDV1 to TRDJ1; TRDD2 might be the D (5 bases). The receptor was isolated from a pool of human donors (malaria-infected and uninfected, not separated). CDR3 region: CALGERPSKYLYTDKLIF. CDR3 DNA sequence: TGTGCTCTTGGGGAACGACCTTCAAAGTACTTGTACACCGATAAACTCATCTTT.